The 27 T cell receptor beta chains listed next were all sequenced from one sample in a study of early T cells in non-severe SARS-CoV-2 infection. TCRdb reprocessed the 5' RACE reads with MiXCR, giving one entry per CDR3 protein. In the table there are about 22,000 distinct CDR3 sequences, 4% to 5% of which are singletons. The sequenced sample consisted of whole blood. These receptors all come from an adult who was a healthcare worker with PCR-confirmed SARS-CoV-2 infection or an uninfected control (not recorded which).

This clonotype appeared many times. The chain uses TRBV20-1 and TRBJ2-5; tentatively, D is TRBD2 (6 bases). The CDR3 runs to 14 residues. Germline V gives CDR1 DFQATT, CDR2 SNEGSKA (reference sequence). Between the trimmed V and J ends, which lost 3 bases and 2 bases, there was a span of 13 bases. The CDR3 nucleotides are TGCAGTGCTAGGGGCGCTGGGGGGCAAGAGACCCAGTACTTC. Translation gives CSARGAGGQETQYF.

This clonotype was seen at least ten times. The gene calls are TRBV7-3 and TRBJ2-5; 10 nucleotides line up with TRBD1. After removal of 2 bases from V and 2 bases from J, the junction contained 2 bases not matched to a gene. Germline CDR1 is SGHTA and CDR2 is FQGTGA. The CDR3 spans 15 residues. The DNA for the CDR3 is TGTGCCAGCAGCTTAGGGGGACAGGGGCAAGAGACCCAGTACTTC. As protein: CASSLGGQGQETQYF.

This clonotype was counted many times. This chain connects TRBV29-1 to TRBJ2-7; perhaps TRBD2 as D (5 bases). The CDR3 loop spans 11 amino acids. CDR1 is SQVTM, CDR2 ANQGSEA, per germline. V was clipped by 6 bases and J by 6 bases, with 12 bases between them. Written as DNA, the CDR3 is TGCAGCGTGAGAGGGTTAGTCGAGCAGTACTTC. This codes for CSVRGLVEQYF.

This clonotype was found many times. This sequence joins TRBV7-9 and TRBJ1-1; D remains unclear. The CDR3 sequence is 16 residues long. Germline V lookup: CDR1 SEHNR, CDR2 FQNEAQ (reference sequence). The ends were cut back, 2 bases at V and 3 bases at J, with 16 bases in the middle. This CDR3 reads CASSLRHLGNYTEAFF. The CDR3 coding sequence is TGTGCCAGCAGCTTAAGACACCTAGGAAATTACACTGAAGCTTTCTTT.

The sample holds one count of this clonotype. V and J are TRBV6-2 or TRBV6-3 and TRBJ1-6, with D perhaps matching TRBD1 (6 bases). The CDR3 has 16 residues. Trimming cost V 7 bases and J 8 bases, with 21 bases left between them. From germline, CDR1 is MNHEY and CDR2 SVGEGT. CDR3 region: CASNTLRGRLDSPLHF. The DNA of the CDR3 is TGTGCCAGCAACACTCTAAGGGGGAGACTGGATTCACCCCTCCACTTT.

This clonotype was recorded many times. The chain joins TRBV7-2 to TRBJ1-4; the D gene is possibly TRBD1 (5 bases). V lost 2 bases and J 6 bases, leaving 16 bases between the germline ends. This CDR3 is 16 amino acids long. The germline CDR1 and CDR2 sequences are SGHTA and FQGNSA. The DNA for the CDR3 is TGTGCCAGCAGCTTAATAGCCTTCGGGGGAGATGAAAAACTGTTTTTT. This gives the protein CASSLIAFGGDEKLFF. The full variable domain, its missing parts supplied by reference TRBV7-2 and TRBJ1-4, is GAGVSQSPSNKVTEKGKDVELRCDPISGHTALYWYRQSLGQGLEFLIYFQGNSAPDKSGLPSDRFSAERTGGSVSTLTIQRTQQEDSAVYLCASSLIAFGGDEKLFFGSGTQLSVL.

This clonotype was found many times. This sequence joins TRBV7-9 and TRBJ2-2, with D tentatively TRBD1 (5 bases). The V end was cut by 4 bases, the J end by 0 bases, with 9 bases between. The CDR3 totals 15 residues. From germline, CDR1 is SEHNR and CDR2 FQNEAQ (reference sequence). For the CDR3, the DNA is TGTGCCAGCAGCTATCAGGGAACGAACACCGGGGAGCTGTTTTTT. Protein sequence: CASSYQGTNTGELFF.

The table lists this clonotype with many counts. The chain couples TRBV5-8 to TRBJ2-7; 7 bases match TRBD1. The germline V gene has CDR1 SGHTS and CDR2 YDEGEE. J was trimmed by 3 bases and V by 0 bases; bases with no gene match: 15. This CDR3 spans 18 amino acids. The CDR3 spells CASSLGQGDNFGLYEQYF. CDR3 nucleotides: TGTGCCAGCAGCTTGGGACAGGGTGACAATTTCGGCCTCTACGAGCAGTACTTC.

V and J are TRBV4-3 and TRBJ2-7; possibly TRBD1 for D (5 bases). The germline V gene encodes CDR1 LGHNA and CDR2 YSLEER. V was clipped by 4 bases and J by 5 bases, with 18 bases between them. The CDR3 has 15 amino acids. The CDR3 region is CASSRVVQGYHEQYF. The CDR3 nucleotides are TGCGCCAGCAGCCGGGTCGTTCAGGGTTACCACGAGCAGTACTTC.

At least ten counts were recorded for this clonotype. V and J are TRBV29-1 and TRBJ2-1; 9 bases align to TRBD1. The CDR3 covers 13 residues. J gave up 7 bases and V 6 bases, and 7 bases lay outside the gene matches. Germline loops: CDR1 SQVTM, CDR2 ANQGSEA. CDR3 coding DNA: TGCAGCGTCGTACAGGGGGCGGGAAATGAGCAGTTCTTC. Residues: CSVVQGAGNEQFF.

CDR3 bases: TGTGCCAGCAGGTTAACGACGGCTTCAGGGGCAGCTTTCTTT. Translated: CASRLTTASGAAFF. The chain couples TRBV3-1 to TRBJ1-1; D possibly corresponds to TRBD1 (6 bases). This CDR3 is built from 14 residues. Germline-derived CDR1 and CDR2 are LGHDT and YNNKEL (reference sequence). V was pared by 6 bases and J by 10 bases, with 21 bases between.

This clonotype is medium-sized. The DNA for the CDR3 is TGTGCCAGCAGCCCACGACTTGAATTCTCCCCCGAGCAGTACTTC. It translates to CASSPRLEFSPEQYF. This chain joins TRBV7-6 and TRBJ2-7, with D uncertain. This CDR3 is 15 amino acids long. V was shortened by 5 bases and J by 6 bases, with 20 bases between the two germline ends. Germline CDR1 reads SGHVS; CDR2 reads FNYEAQ.

A few counts support this clonotype. The chain joins TRBV20-1 to TRBJ2-3, with a possible D match to TRBD2 (5 bases). The V end lost 3 bases, the J end lost 0 bases, and 13 bases lay between the germline ends. The CDR3 has 15 residues. From germline, CDR1 is DFQATT and CDR2 SNEGSKA (reference sequence). In DNA, the CDR3 is TGCAGTGCTAGGTCCGGGGTGATTAGCACAGATACGCAGTATTTT. The encoded protein is CSARSGVISTDTQYF.

Many counts were recorded for this clonotype. The V and J genes are TRBV7-9 and TRBJ2-7, with 7 bases fitting TRBD1. Trimming removed 1 base from V and 2 bases from J; junction bases left unmatched: 2. The CDR3 is 14 residues long. Germline CDR1 reads SEHNR; CDR2 reads FQNEAQ (reference sequence). The chain's CDR3 is CASSLDRGTYEQYF. The CDR3, as DNA: TGTGCCAGCAGCTTAGACAGGGGAACCTACGAGCAGTACTTC.

This clonotype occurred a few times. V usage is TRBV18 and J usage is TRBJ2-1, with 8 bases matching TRBD2. V lost 3 bases, J lost 5 bases, and 15 bases stayed unmatched. Germline assignment: CDR1 KGHSH and CDR2 LQKENI. This CDR3 is 18 amino acids long. The CDR3 region is CASSPLPDAGGPHNEQFF. The CDR3, as DNA: TGTGCCAGCTCACCGCTCCCCGACGCGGGGGGTCCCCACAATGAGCAGTTCTTC.

This clonotype was observed many times. The genes are TRBV15 and TRBJ1-2, with TRBD1 matching 9 bases. The length of the CDR3 is 17 residues. Germline lookup yields CDR1 LNHNV and CDR2 YYDKDF (reference sequence). V shed 1 base, J shed 4 bases, and the junction held 10 bases outside the gene matches. The CDR3 loop is CATSRGLQGAPGYGYTF. The CDR3, as DNA: TGTGCCACCAGCAGAGGCTTACAGGGGGCGCCCGGCTATGGCTACACCTTC.

This clonotype was seen a handful of times. The V gene is TRBV9, the J gene TRBJ2-1, with TRBD2 as a possible D gene (6 bases). V lost 4 bases and J lost 0, with 14 bases in between. The CDR3 length is 16 residues. The germline gives CDR1 SGDLS, CDR2 YYNGEE. The CDR3, as DNA: TGTGCCAGCAGCCCGCTGGGCGGGGACTCCTACAATGAGCAGTTCTTC. Protein sequence: CASSPLGGDSYNEQFF.

This clonotype was detected ten times or more. The CDR3 reads CASSPSRGVQETQYF. The CDR3 region has the DNA TGTGCCAGCAGCCCATCCAGGGGGGTGCAAGAGACCCAGTACTTC. V is TRBV7-2 and J is TRBJ2-5; perhaps TRBD1 as D (7 bases). The germline gives CDR1 SGHTA, CDR2 FQGNSA. This CDR3 has 15 residues. V gave up 5 bases and J gave up 2 bases, with 15 bases separating them. The whole variable domain, filled in from reference TRBV7-2 and TRBJ2-5, reads GAGVSQSPSNKVTEKGKDVELRCDPISGHTALYWYRQSLGQGLEFLIYFQGNSAPDKSGLPSDRFSAERTGGSVSTLTIQRTQQEDSAVYLCASSPSRGVQETQYFGPGTRLLVL.

In its sample, this clonotype was seen many times. The chain combines TRBV19 with TRBJ2-3; no definite D call. This CDR3 spans 14 amino acids. Trimming took off 5 bases at V and 2 bases at J, with 11 bases between the two ends. Germline CDR1 LNHDA, CDR2 SQIVND (reference sequence). The CDR3 DNA is TGTGCCAGTAGTGCTGTAGCTTTCACAGATACGCAGTATTTT. It codes for CASSAVAFTDTQYF. The full variable domain, rest sourced from reference TRBV19 and TRBJ2-3, is DGGITQSPKYLFRKEGQNVTLSCEQNLNHDAMYWYRQDPGQGLRLIYYSQIVNDFQKGDIAEGYSVSREKKESFPLTVTSAQKNPTAFYLCASSAVAFTDTQYFGPGTRLTVL.

This clonotype was observed many times. This sequence joins TRBV7-8 and TRBJ2-5, with D possibly matching TRBD1 (6 bases). CDR3 length: 14 amino acids. The germline V and J ends were trimmed by 1 base and 5 bases, with 11 bases remaining between them. Looked up from germline, CDR1 is SGHVS and CDR2 is FQNEAQ. The CDR3: CASSLGGGVETQYF. The CDR3, as DNA: TGTGCCAGCAGCTTAGGAGGGGGAGTCGAGACCCAGTACTTC.

This clonotype was recorded at least ten times. The chain links TRBV21-1 to TRBJ2-3; the table's D call, TRBD1, was not checked against the DNA. TRBV21-1 is deemed a pseudogene. This CDR3 contains 19 residues. CDR3 sequence: CASSKVDRPSVPSTDTQYF. In nucleotides, the CDR3 is TGTGCCAGCAGCAAAGTGGACAGGCCTTCAGTCCCTAGCACAGATACGCAGTATTTT.

Regarding this clonotype: Given a much more abundant clone one base away, this may be a read error. The chain uses TRBV12-3 or TRBV12-4 and TRBJ1-3, with unresolved D. This CDR3 region has 17 residues. The CDR3 region has the DNA TGTGTCAGCAGTTTTTATGGCACCGATAACTCTGGAAACACCATATATTTT. Translating it yields CVSSFYGTDNSGNTIYF.

The V gene is TRBV25-1, the J gene TRBJ2-3; D is possibly TRBD1 (6 bases). Germline lookup yields CDR1 MGHDK and CDR2 SYGVNS. Trimming cost V 10 bases and J 5 bases, with 10 bases left between them. CDR3 length: 11 amino acids. CDR3 coding DNA: TGTGCCATTACAGGGCGAGATACGCAGTATTTT. This codes for CAITGRDTQYF.

This clonotype was picked up many times. The gene calls are TRBV7-9 and TRBJ2-7; perhaps TRBD2 as D (5 bases). V was shortened by 2 bases and J by 3 bases, with 17 bases between the two germline ends. Germline CDR1 and CDR2: SEHNR and FQNEAQ (reference sequence). The CDR3 is made up of 16 amino acids. The CDR3 DNA follows: TGTGCCAGCAGCTTACCCTACGGGGAGCGGTACTACGAGCAGTACTTC. Its protein product is CASSLPYGERYYEQYF.

This clonotype has only a few counts. This chain links TRBV18 with TRBJ2-3; 7 nucleotides agree with TRBD1. Germline V CDR1 and CDR2: KGHSH, LQKENI. The CDR3 sequence is 15 residues long. With 4 bases clipped from V and 6 bases from J, the junction kept 10 bases outside the gene matches. The CDR3 is CASSRDSLQGDTQYF. CDR3 nucleotides: TGTGCCAGCTCACGGGACAGCTTGCAGGGGGATACGCAGTATTTT.

This clonotype was counted a few times. The chain is built from TRBV12-3 or TRBV12-4 and TRBJ2-7; D is unclear. V gave up 2 bases and J gave up 6 bases, with 14 bases separating them. The CDR3 totals 14 residues. The CDR3 here is CASSLLGIYGEQYF. CDR3 sequence (DNA): TGTGCCAGCAGTTTACTAGGGATTTATGGCGAGCAGTACTTC.

Judged by abundance, this clonotype is medium-sized. The CDR3: CASSPIRDTDTQYF. The CDR3 DNA sequence: TGTGCCAGCTCACCAATCCGAGACACAGATACGCAGTATTTT. The chain links TRBV18 to TRBJ2-3; D ambiguous. Germline CDR1 is KGHSH and CDR2 is LQKENI. The CDR3 has 14 residues. Trimming left V 2 bases short and J 2 bases short, with 8 bases between.